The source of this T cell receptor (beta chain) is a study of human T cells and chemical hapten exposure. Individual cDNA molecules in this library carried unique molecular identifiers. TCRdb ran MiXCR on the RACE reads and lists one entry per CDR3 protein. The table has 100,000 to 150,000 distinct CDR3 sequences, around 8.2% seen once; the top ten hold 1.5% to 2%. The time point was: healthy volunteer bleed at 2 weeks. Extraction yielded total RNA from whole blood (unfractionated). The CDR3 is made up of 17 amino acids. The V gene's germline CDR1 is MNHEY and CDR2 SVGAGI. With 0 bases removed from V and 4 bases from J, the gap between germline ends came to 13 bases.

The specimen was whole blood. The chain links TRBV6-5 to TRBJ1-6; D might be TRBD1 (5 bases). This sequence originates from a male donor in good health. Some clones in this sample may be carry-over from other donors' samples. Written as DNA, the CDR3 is TGTGCCAGCAGTTACTCGACCCAGGGACCTTATAATTCACCCCTCCACTTT. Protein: CASSYSTQGPYNSPLHF.